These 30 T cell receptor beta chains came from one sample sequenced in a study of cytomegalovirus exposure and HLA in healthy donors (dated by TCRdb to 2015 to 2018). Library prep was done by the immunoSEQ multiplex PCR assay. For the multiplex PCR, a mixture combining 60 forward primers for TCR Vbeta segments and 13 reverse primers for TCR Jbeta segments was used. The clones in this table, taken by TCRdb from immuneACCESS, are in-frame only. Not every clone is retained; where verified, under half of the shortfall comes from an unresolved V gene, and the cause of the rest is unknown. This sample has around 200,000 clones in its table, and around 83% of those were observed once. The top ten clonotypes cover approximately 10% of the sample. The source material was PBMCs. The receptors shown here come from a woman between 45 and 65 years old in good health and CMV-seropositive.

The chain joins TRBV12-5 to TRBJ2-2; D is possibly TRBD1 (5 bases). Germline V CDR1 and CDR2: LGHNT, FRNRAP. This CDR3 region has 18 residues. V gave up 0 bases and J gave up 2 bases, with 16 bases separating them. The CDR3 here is CASGLVRQTLTNTGELFF. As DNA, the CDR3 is TGTGCTAGTGGTTTGGTACGACAGACGTTAACAAACACCGGGGAGCTGTTTTTT.

The CDR3 coding sequence is TGCGCCAGCAGCTCGAGGGGGCCCGAGACCCAGTACTTC. It translates to CASSSRGPETQYF. V and J are TRBV5-1 and TRBJ2-5; 7 nucleotides line up with TRBD1. This CDR3 is built from 13 residues. The trim removed 3 bases at V and 5 bases at J, leaving 4 bases unmatched. Germline V gene sequence: CDR1 SGHRS, CDR2 YFSETQ.

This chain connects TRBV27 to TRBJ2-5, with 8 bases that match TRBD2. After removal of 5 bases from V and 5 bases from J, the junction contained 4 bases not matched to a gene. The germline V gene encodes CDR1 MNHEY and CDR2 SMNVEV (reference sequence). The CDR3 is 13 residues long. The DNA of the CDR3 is TGTGCCAGCAGTCGGTCGGGGGGGGAGACCCAGTACTTC. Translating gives CASSRSGGETQYF.

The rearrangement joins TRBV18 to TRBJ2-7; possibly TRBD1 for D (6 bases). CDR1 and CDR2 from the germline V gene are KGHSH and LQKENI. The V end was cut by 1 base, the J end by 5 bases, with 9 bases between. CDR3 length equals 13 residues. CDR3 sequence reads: CASSPLQGDEQYF. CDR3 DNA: TGTGCCAGCTCACCACTACAGGGAGACGAGCAGTACTTC.

The CDR3 nucleotides are TGTGCCAGTGGGACTAGCGGCTCCTACGAGCAGTACTTC. Translation gives CASGTSGSYEQYF. The rearrangement uses TRBV6-1 and TRBJ2-7; 11 nucleotides line up with TRBD2. This CDR3 spans 13 amino acids. Germline assignment: CDR1 MNHNS and CDR2 SASEGT. Trimming took 9 bases from V and 0 from J; bases not matched to a gene: 1.

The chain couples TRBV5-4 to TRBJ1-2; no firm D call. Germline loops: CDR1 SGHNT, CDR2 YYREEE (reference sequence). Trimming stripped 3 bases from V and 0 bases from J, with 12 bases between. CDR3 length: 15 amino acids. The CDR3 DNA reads TGTGCCAGCAGCTCCCAGACAACAGCTAACTATGGCTACACCTTC. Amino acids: CASSSQTTANYGYTF.

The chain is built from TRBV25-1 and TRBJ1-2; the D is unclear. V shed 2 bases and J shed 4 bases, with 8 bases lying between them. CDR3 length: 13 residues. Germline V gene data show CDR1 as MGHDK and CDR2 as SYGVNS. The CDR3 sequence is CASSEVGSYGYTF. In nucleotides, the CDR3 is TGTGCCAGCAGTGAAGTGGGCAGCTATGGCTACACCTTC.

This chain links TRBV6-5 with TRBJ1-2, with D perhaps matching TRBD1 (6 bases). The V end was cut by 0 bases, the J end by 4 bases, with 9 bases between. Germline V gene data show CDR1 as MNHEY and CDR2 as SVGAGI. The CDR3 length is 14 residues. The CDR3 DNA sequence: TGTGCCAGCAGTTACTCGATGGGGGCCTATGGCTACACCTTC. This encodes CASSYSMGAYGYTF.

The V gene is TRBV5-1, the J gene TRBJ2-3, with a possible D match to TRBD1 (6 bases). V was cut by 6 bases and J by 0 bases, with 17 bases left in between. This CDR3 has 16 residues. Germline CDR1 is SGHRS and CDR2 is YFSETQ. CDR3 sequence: CASKLRQVPSTDTQYF. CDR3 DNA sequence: TGCGCCAGCAAACTAAGACAGGTCCCTAGCACAGATACGCAGTATTTT.

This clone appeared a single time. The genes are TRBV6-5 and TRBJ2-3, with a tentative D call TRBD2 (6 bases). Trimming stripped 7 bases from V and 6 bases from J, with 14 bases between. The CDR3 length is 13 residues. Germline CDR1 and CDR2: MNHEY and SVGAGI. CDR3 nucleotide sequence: TGTGCCAGCAATCGGGACTTGGCGGATACGCAGTATTTT. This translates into CASNRDLADTQYF.

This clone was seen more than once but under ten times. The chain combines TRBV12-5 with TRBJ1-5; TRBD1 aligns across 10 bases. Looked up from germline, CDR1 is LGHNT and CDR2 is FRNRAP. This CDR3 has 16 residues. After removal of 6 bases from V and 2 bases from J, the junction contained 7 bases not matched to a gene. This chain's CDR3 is CASGAGTGVGNQPQHF. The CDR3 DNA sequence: TGTGCTAGTGGAGCCGGGACAGGGGTGGGCAATCAGCCCCAGCATTTT.

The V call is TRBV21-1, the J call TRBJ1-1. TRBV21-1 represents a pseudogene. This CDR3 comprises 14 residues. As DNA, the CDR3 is TGTGCCAGCAGGCCAATATCGGGGGGAACTGAAGCTTTCTTT. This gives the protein CASRPISGGTEAFF.

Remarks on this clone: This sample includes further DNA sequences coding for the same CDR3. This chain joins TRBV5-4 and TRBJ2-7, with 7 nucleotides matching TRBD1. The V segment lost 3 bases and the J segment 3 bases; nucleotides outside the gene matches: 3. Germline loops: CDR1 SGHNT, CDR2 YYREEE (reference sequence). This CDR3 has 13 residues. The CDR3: CASSSQGVYEQYF. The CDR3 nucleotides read TGTGCCAGCAGCTCGCAGGGGGTCTACGAGCAGTACTTC.

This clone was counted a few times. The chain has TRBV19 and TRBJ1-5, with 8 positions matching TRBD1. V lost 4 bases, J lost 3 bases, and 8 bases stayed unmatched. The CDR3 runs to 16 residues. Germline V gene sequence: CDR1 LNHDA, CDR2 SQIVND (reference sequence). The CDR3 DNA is TGTGCCAGTAGTACGCGGACAGGGATTACCAATCAGCCCCAGCATTTT. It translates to CASSTRTGITNQPQHF.

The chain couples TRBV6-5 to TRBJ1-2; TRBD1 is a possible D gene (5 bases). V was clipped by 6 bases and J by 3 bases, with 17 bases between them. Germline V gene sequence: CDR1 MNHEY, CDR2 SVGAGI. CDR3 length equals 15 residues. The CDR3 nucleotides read TGTGCCAGCAGCCCGGGATCGGGGGGAGACTATGGCTACACCTTC. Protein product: CASSPGSGGDYGYTF.

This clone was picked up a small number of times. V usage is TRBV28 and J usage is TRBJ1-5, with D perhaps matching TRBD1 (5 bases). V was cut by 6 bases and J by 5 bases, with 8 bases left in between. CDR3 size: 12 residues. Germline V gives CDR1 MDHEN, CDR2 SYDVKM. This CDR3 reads CASREGDQPQHF. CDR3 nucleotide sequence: TGTGCCAGCAGGGAAGGGGATCAGCCCCAGCATTTT. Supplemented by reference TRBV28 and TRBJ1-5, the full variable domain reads DVKVTQSSRYLVKRTGEKVFLECVQDMDHENMFWYRQDPGLGLRLIYFSYDVKMKEKGDIPEGYSVSREKKERFSLILESASTNQTSMYLCASREGDQPQHFGDGTRLSIL.

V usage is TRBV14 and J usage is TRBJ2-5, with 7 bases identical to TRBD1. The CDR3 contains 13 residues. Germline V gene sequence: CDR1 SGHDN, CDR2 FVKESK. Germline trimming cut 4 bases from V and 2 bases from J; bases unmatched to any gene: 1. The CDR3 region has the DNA TGTGCCAGCAGCCGGGACAGACAAGAGACCCAGTACTTC. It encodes CASSRDRQETQYF.

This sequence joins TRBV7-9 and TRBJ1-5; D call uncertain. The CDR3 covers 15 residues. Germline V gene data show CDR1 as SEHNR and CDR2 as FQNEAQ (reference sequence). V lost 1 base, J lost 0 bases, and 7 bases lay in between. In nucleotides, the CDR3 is TGTGCCAGCAGCTTAGAATCGGGTAGCAATCAGCCCCAGCATTTT. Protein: CASSLESGSNQPQHF.

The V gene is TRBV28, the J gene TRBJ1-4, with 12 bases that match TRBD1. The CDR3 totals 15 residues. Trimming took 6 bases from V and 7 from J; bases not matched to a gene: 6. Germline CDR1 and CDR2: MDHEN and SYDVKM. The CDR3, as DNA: TGTGCCAGCAGGTCTAGGGGACAGGGGGCTGAAAAACTGTTTTTT. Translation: CASRSRGQGAEKLFF.

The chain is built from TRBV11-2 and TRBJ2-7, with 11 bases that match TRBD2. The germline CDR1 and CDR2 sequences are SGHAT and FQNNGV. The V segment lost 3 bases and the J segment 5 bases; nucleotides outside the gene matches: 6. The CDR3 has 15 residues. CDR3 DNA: TGTGCCAGCAGCTTCCTACTAGCGGGGGTCGACGAGCAGTACTTC. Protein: CASSFLLAGVDEQYF.

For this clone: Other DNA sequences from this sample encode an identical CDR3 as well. CDR3 in amino acids: CASSPRTGYEQYF. The CDR3 DNA follows: TGTGCCAGCTCACCAAGGACAGGGTACGAGCAGTACTTC. The chain links TRBV18 to TRBJ2-7; TRBD1 agrees at 8 bases. The V and J ends lost 2 bases and 4 bases, in that order; junction bases with no gene match: 1. Per germline, CDR1 KGHSH and CDR2 LQKENI. CDR3 length: 13 residues.

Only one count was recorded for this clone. CDR3 coding DNA: TGTGCCAGCAGCTTAGAGAGGGTACAGCCGTTGTACAATGAGCAGTTCTTC. Translation gives CASSLERVQPLYNEQFF. The chain employs TRBV11-2 and TRBJ2-1; TRBD2 is a possible D gene (5 bases). CDR1 and CDR2 (germline): SGHAT, FQNNGV. This CDR3 spans 17 amino acids. The V end lost 0 bases, the J end lost 4 bases, and 16 bases lay between the germline ends. The full variable domain, completed using reference TRBV11-2 and TRBJ2-1, is EAGVAQSPRYKIIEKRQSVAFWCNPISGHATLYWYQQILGQGPKLLIQFQNNGVVDDSQLPKDRFSAERLKGVDSTLKIQPAKLEDSAVYLCASSLERVQPLYNEQFFGPGTRLTVL.

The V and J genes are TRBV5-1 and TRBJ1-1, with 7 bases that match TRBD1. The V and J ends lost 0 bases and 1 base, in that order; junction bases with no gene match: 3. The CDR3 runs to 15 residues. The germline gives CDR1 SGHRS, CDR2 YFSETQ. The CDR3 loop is CASSLARDRNTEAFF. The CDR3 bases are TGCGCCAGCAGCTTGGCCCGGGACAGGAACACTGAAGCTTTCTTT. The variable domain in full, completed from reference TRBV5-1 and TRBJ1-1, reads KAGVTQTPRYLIKTRGQQVTLSCSPISGHRSVSWYQQTPGQGLQFLFEYFSETQRNKGNFPGRFSGRQFSNSRSEMNVSTLELGDSALYLCASSLARDRNTEAFFGQGTRLTVV.

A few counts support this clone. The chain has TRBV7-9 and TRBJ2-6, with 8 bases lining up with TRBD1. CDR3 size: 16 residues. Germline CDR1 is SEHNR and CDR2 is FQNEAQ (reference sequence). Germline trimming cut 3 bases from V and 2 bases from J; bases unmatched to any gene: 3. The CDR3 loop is CASSFLDRAGANVLTF. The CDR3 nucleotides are TGTGCCAGCAGCTTCCTGGACAGGGCTGGGGCCAACGTCCTGACTTTC.

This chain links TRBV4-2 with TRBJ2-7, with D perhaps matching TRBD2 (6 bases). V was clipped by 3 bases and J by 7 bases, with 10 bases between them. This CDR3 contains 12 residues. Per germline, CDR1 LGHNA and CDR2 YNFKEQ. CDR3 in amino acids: CASSHFSGEQYF. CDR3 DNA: TGTGCCAGCAGCCATTTCAGCGGGGAGCAGTACTTC.

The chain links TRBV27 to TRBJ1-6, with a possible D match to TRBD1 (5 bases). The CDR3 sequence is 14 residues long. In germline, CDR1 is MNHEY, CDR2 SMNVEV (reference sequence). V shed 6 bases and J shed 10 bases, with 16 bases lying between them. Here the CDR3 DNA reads TGTGCCAGCAGGGCCCCGGGGGGTAGCTCACCCCTCCACTTT. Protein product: CASRAPGGSSPLHF.

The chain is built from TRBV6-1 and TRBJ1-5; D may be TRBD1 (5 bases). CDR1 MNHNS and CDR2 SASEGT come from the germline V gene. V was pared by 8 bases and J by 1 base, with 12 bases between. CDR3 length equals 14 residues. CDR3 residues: CASAGPTSNQPQHF. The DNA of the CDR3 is TGTGCCAGCGCGGGACCGACAAGCAATCAGCCCCAGCATTTT.

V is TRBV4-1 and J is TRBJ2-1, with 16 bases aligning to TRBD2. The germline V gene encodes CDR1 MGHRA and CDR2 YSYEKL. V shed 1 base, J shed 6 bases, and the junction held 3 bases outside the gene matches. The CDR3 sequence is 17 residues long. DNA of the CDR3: TGCGCCAGCAGCCAAGGGGGACTAGCGGGGGGGTTCAATGAGCAGTTCTTC. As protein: CASSQGGLAGGFNEQFF.

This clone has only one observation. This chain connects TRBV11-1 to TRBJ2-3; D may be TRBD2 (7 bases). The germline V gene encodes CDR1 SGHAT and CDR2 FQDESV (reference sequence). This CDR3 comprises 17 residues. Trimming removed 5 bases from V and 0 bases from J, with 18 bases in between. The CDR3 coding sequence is TGTGCCAGCAGCCACGGGGGGTACAGGGAAAGCACAGATACGCAGTATTTT. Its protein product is CASSHGGYRESTDTQYF. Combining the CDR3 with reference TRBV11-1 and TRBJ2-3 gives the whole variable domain EAEVAQSPRYKITEKSQAVAFWCDPISGHATLYWYRQILGQGPELLVQFQDESVVDDSQLPKDRFSAERLKGVDSTLKIQPAELGDSAMYLCASSHGGYRESTDTQYFGPGTRLTVL.

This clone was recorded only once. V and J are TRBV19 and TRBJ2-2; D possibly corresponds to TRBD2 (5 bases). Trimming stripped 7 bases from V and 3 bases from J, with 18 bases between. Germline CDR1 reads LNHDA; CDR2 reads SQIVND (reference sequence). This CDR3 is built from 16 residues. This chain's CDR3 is CASTSLGGPYTGELFF. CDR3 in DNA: TGTGCCAGTACCTCTCTCGGAGGTCCTTACACCGGGGAGCTGTTTTTT.